These T cell receptor beta chains were read from a single sample in a study of blood T cells in healthy people across ages. TCRdb independently ran MiXCR on the 5' RACE reads; one entry per CDR3 protein. The table includes some 1.8 million distinct CDR3 sequences, roughly two fifths detected once. Input material: blood. Receptor source: a human donor in good health. CDR3s include the opening cysteine and the closing phenylalanine or tryptophan. D genes are given only for firm matches. The size field is filled for only some rows; it gives once, few, many or a size class.

j_call	clone_size	v_call	d_call	cdr3_aa	cdr3_nt
TRBJ2-7	.	TRBV18	TRBD1	CASRGGQESSEQYF	TGTGCCAGCCGAGGGGGACAGGAATCCTCCGAGCAGTACTTC
TRBJ2-1	few	TRBV28	.	CASSGGWYNEQFF	TGTGCCAGCAGCGGGGGTTGGTACAATGAGCAGTTCTTC
TRBJ1-2	.	TRBV20-1	.	CSALGLYGYTF	TGCAGTGCTTTGGGCCTCTATGGCTACACCTTC
TRBJ2-4	few	TRBV5-1	TRBD1	CASSTGQASLLEDEQYF	TGCGCCAGCAGCACGGGACAGGCCTCTCTTTTGGAGGATGAGCAGTACTTC
TRBJ2-5	.	TRBV11-3	TRBD2	CASSSNPTSEETQYF	TGTGCCAGCAGTTCCAATCCGACTAGCGAGGAGACCCAGTACTTC
TRBJ1-6	.	TRBV6-2/TRBV6-3	.	CASRPRDSSSYNSPLHF	TGTGCCAGCAGGCCCCGGGACTCGAGCTCCTATAATTCACCCCTCCACTTT
TRBJ2-4	.	TRBV12-3/TRBV12-4	TRBD1	CASKRTGGKNIQYF	TGTGCCAGCAAGCGGACAGGGGGAAAAAACATTCAGTACTTC
TRBJ2-1	.	TRBV20-1	TRBD2	CSATASGGWNEQFF	TGCAGTGCTACGGCTAGCGGGGGGTGGAATGAGCAGTTCTTC
TRBJ2-1	few	TRBV29-1	.	CSAITGTLNNEQFF	TGCAGCGCGATAACCGGGACACTGAACAATGAGCAGTTCTTC
TRBJ1-1	.	TRBV20-1	.	CSARDTGDTEAFF	TGCAGTGCTAGAGATACCGGGGACACTGAAGCTTTCTTT
TRBJ1-2	few	TRBV12-3/TRBV12-4	.	CASSPGPGGYGYTF	TGTGCCAGCAGCCCAGGCCCTGGGGGGTATGGCTACACCTTC
TRBJ1-1	few	TRBV7-3	.	CASSPGPGVTEAFF	TGTGCCAGCAGCCCCGGACCGGGCGTGACTGAAGCTTTCTTT
TRBJ2-7	.	TRBV7-6	TRBD1	CASSLGFGTGNYEQYF	TGTGCCAGCAGCTTAGGATTCGGGACAGGGAACTACGAGCAGTACTTC
TRBJ2-3	few	TRBV5-5	.	CASSFGGGTTDTQYF	TGTGCCAGCAGCTTTGGCGGGGGCACCACAGATACGCAGTATTTT
TRBJ2-7	once	TRBV5-6	.	CASRLGQPPPHEQYF	TGTGCCAGCAGATTAGGACAGCCTCCCCCCCACGAGCAGTACTTC
TRBJ1-2	.	TRBV2	.	CASSESTDIYGYTF	TGTGCCAGCAGTGAATCCACTGATATCTATGGCTACACCTTC
TRBJ2-7	.	TRBV25-1	.	CASSESGFYEQYF	TGTGCCAGCAGTGAATCCGGGTTTTACGAGCAGTACTTT
TRBJ1-2	few	TRBV19	.	CASSPSGVGYTF	TGTGCCAGTAGTCCATCGGGGGTTGGCTACACCTTC
TRBJ2-3	.	TRBV20-1	TRBD2	CSARAIRGGRTDTQYF	TGCAGTGCTAGAGCAATTCGCGGGGGACGCACAGATACGCAGTATTTT
TRBJ1-1	.	TRBV6-6	.	CASTNKKGGGGSTEAFF	TGTGCCAGCACCAATAAAAAGGGGGGAGGCGGGAGCACTGAAGCTTTCTTT
TRBJ2-1	.	TRBV3-1	.	CASSQDTLDEQFF	TGTGCCAGCAGCCAAGACACCCTCGATGAGCAGTTCTTC
TRBJ1-1	few	TRBV4-2	.	CASSQGIARQLNTEAFF	TGTGCCAGCAGCCAAGGTATAGCGCGACAGCTGAACACTGAAGCTTTCTTT
TRBJ2-7	.	TRBV6-5	TRBD1	CASSYSKGQGIYEQYF	TGTGCCAGCAGTTACTCAAAGGGACAGGGCATCTACGAGCAGTACTTC
TRBJ2-6	.	TRBV20-1	.	CSASWGVGHLSGANVLTF	TGCAGTGCTAGTTGGGGGGTGGGGCACCTCTCTGGGGCCAACGTCCTGACTTTC
TRBJ1-5	.	TRBV20-1	.	CSALGISNQPQHF	TGCAGTGCTCTAGGGATTAGCAATCAGCCCCAGCATTTT
TRBJ1-2	few	TRBV6-5	.	CASSPMDGNYGYTF	TGTGCCAGCAGCCCGATGGACGGAAACTATGGCTACACCTTC
TRBJ2-5	.	TRBV20-1	TRBD2	CSGRTSGEETQYF	TGCAGTGGCCGGACTAGCGGTGAAGAGACCCAGTACTTC
TRBJ1-6	.	TRBV6-1	.	CASSATHRVGNSPLHF	TGTGCCAGCAGTGCAACTCACAGGGTCGGGAATTCACCCCTCCACTTT
TRBJ2-7	once	TRBV12-3/TRBV12-4	.	CASSTGPQGFFRSYEQYF	TGTGCCAGCAGTACCGGGCCTCAGGGGTTTTTTCGGTCCTACGAGCAGTACTTC
TRBJ2-7	.	TRBV30	TRBD2	CAWGEGTYEQYF	TGTGCCTGGGGGGAGGGGACCTACGAGCAGTACTTC
TRBJ2-5	few	TRBV7-2	TRBD2	CASSRGGTSGETQYF	TGTGCCAGCAGCCGAGGGGGGACTAGCGGGGAGACCCAGTACTTC
TRBJ2-7	once	TRBV4-3	.	CASSQELVGTSLEQYF	TGCGCCAGCAGCCAAGAGCTCGTAGGCACTTCTCTCGAGCAGTACTTC
TRBJ2-7	.	TRBV7-9	.	CASSLSAIPYEQYF	TGTGCCAGCAGCTTAAGTGCGATTCCCTACGAGCAGTACTTC
TRBJ2-2	once	TRBV4-1	TRBD2	CASRRAGTGELFF	TGCGCCAGCAGGCGAGCGGGGACCGGGGAGCTGTTTTTT